The 21 T cell receptor beta chains below were found in one sample sequenced in a study of CD8 T cells in Susac syndrome. An amount of RNA that ranged from roughly 0.5 to 1 ug was reverse transcribed with random hexamers. TCRdb used MiXCR to reprocess the immunoSEQ multiplex PCR reads, holding one entry per CDR3 protein. This repertoire shows roughly 200,000 distinct CDR3 sequences, just under 95% found once; its top ten account for around 0.11%. Material for sequencing was CD4+ T cells from PBMCs. The receptor source for this set is a human donor in good health.

The rearrangement links TRBV15 to TRBJ1-2; possibly TRBD1 for D (5 bases). V was shortened by 3 bases and J by 4 bases, with 18 bases between the two germline ends. CDR3 length: 16 amino acids. Per the germline V gene, CDR1 is LNHNV and CDR2 is YYDKDF (reference sequence). The CDR3 nucleotides read TGTGCCACCAGCAGTCGACGGTGGGGGATCGGCTATGGCTACACCTTC. Translating gives CATSSRRWGIGYGYTF.

This chain links TRBV29-1 with TRBJ1-2; D gene unclear. This CDR3 has 11 residues. Germline loops: CDR1 SQVTM, CDR2 ANQGSEA. V dropped 4 bases and J dropped 4 bases, with 7 bases sitting between them. The chain's CDR3 is CSVGSSYGYTF. The CDR3 DNA reads as TGCAGCGTTGGCTCCAGCTATGGCTACACCTTC.

This sequence joins TRBV29-1 and TRBJ2-3; D uncertain. This CDR3 contains 13 residues. Trimming shortened V by 1 base and J by 2 bases, and 7 bases separated the two germline ends. Germline V lookup: CDR1 SQVTM, CDR2 ANQGSEA. This CDR3 is CSVEVEYTDTQYF. DNA of the CDR3: TGCAGCGTTGAAGTGGAGTACACAGATACGCAGTATTTT.

This rearrangement joins TRBV20-1 to TRBJ2-3; tentatively, D is TRBD1 or TRBD2 (5 bases each). Trimming left V 3 bases short and J 4 bases short, with 8 bases between. Germline V CDR1 and CDR2: DFQATT, SNEGSKA (reference sequence). The CDR3 extends over 12 amino acids. CDR3 residues: CSARGPSDTQYF. Here the CDR3 DNA reads TGCAGTGCTAGGGGACCGTCAGATACGCAGTATTTT.

The chain is built from TRBV20-1 and TRBJ2-7, with 10 bases aligning to TRBD2. Germline-derived CDR1 and CDR2 are DFQATT and SNEGSKA (reference sequence). The CDR3 sequence is 14 residues long. J gave up 4 bases and V 3 bases, and 6 bases lay outside the gene matches. The CDR3 loop reads CSASLAGVEYEQYF. Written as DNA, the CDR3 is TGCAGTGCTAGTCTAGCGGGAGTAGAGTACGAGCAGTACTTC.

The rearrangement uses TRBV3-1 and TRBJ2-7; 10 bases agree with TRBD1. Germline V CDR1 and CDR2: LGHDT, YNNKEL (reference sequence). The CDR3 consists of 15 residues. The V and J ends lost 5 bases and 3 bases, in that order; junction bases with no gene match: 7. The CDR3 nucleotides are TGTGCCAGCAGCACCAGGACAGGGGGGATCTACGAGCAGTACTTC. This gives the protein CASSTRTGGIYEQYF.

V and J are TRBV27 and TRBJ2-7, with D hard to call. CDR1 is MNHEY and CDR2 is SMNVEV in the germline V gene (reference sequence). The CDR3 covers 15 residues. V dropped 3 bases and J dropped 2 bases, with 14 bases sitting between them. The CDR3 loop reads CASSFTWRTPYEQYF. Here the CDR3 DNA reads TGTGCCAGCAGTTTTACGTGGCGTACCCCCTACGAGCAGTACTTC.

The chain employs TRBV12-3 or TRBV12-4 and TRBJ2-3; D unresolved. Trimming took 2 bases from V and 0 from J, leaving 9 bases between them. The CDR3 runs to 15 residues. CDR3 nucleotide sequence: TGTGCCAGCAGTTTAATGGGGTCCAGCACAGATACGCAGTATTTT. It yields the protein CASSLMGSSTDTQYF.

The rearrangement links TRBV5-6 to TRBJ2-1; D uncertain. Germline CDR1 is SGHDT and CDR2 is YYEEEE. With 0 bases removed from V and 8 bases from J, the gap between germline ends came to 6 bases. The CDR3 is 12 residues long. Written as DNA, the CDR3 is TGTGCCAGCAGCTTGGGTAGATATGAGCAGTTCTTC. It translates to CASSLGRYEQFF. Variable domain in full (rest from reference TRBV5-6 and TRBJ2-1): DAGVTQSPTHLIKTRGQQVTLRCSPKSGHDTVSWYQQALGQGPQFIFQYYEEEERQRGNFPDRFSGHQFPNYSSELNVNALLLGDSALYLCASSLGRYEQFFGPGTRLTVL.

The table lists this clonotype with a few counts. The chain uses TRBV6-5 and TRBJ1-1; D gene ambiguous. V was shortened by 4 bases and J by 1 base, with 19 bases between the two germline ends. This CDR3 spans 17 amino acids. The germline gives CDR1 MNHEY, CDR2 SVGAGI. CDR3 sequence: CASSSRESGRANTEAFF. CDR3 DNA: TGTGCCAGCAGTTCCCGGGAAAGCGGAAGGGCGAACACTGAAGCTTTCTTT.

The genes are TRBV7-3 and TRBJ2-1, with D maybe TRBD2 (5 bases). The CDR3 covers 15 residues. Between the trimmed V and J ends, which lost 0 bases and 6 bases, there was a span of 12 bases. Looked up from germline, CDR1 is SGHTA and CDR2 is FQGTGA. CDR3 in DNA: TGTGCCAGCAGCTTAACGTTCGGGAAAGGCAATGAGCAGTTCTTC. It is translated as CASSLTFGKGNEQFF.

This clonotype was detected only once. This rearrangement joins TRBV2 to TRBJ1-1; 8 nucleotides match TRBD1. CDR1 and CDR2 from the germline V gene are SNHLY and FYNNEI. This CDR3 is built from 16 residues. V lost 4 bases to trimming and J lost 4 bases; unmatched junction nucleotides: 11. The CDR3 coding sequence is TGTGCCAGCAGTGGAGACTTTCAGGGGGCTTCCACTGAAGCTTTCTTT. Translating gives CASSGDFQGASTEAFF.

This chain joins TRBV30 and TRBJ2-7; D is tentatively TRBD1 or TRBD2 (5 bases each). The CDR3 has 11 residues. Germline V CDR1 and CDR2: GTSNPN, SVGIG (reference sequence). The V gene lost 7 bases and the J gene lost 9 bases, with 16 bases spanning the gap. The CDR3 spells CAYGGGAGQYF. The CDR3 bases are TGTGCCTACGGTGGGGGAGCCGGGCAGTACTTC. Complete variable domain (other parts from reference TRBV30 and TRBJ2-7): SQTIHQWPATLVQPVGSPLSLECTVEGTSNPNLYWYRQAAGRGLQLLFYSVGIGQISSEVPQNLSASRPQDRQFILSSKKLLLSDSGFYLCAYGGGAGQYFGPGTRLTVT.

The CDR3 here is CSVIKGLAGGVETQYF. The CDR3 coding sequence is TGCAGCGTGATAAAGGGACTAGCGGGAGGTGTGGAGACCCAGTACTTC. This rearrangement joins TRBV29-1 to TRBJ2-5, with 15 positions matching TRBD2. This CDR3 region has 16 residues. V was clipped by 6 bases and J by 5 bases; unmatched bases: 10. Germline lookup yields CDR1 SQVTM and CDR2 ANQGSEA.

The V call is TRBV20-1, the J call TRBJ2-3; TRBD2 agrees at 8 bases. The CDR3 sequence is 12 residues long. Germline CDR1 reads DFQATT; CDR2 reads SNEGSKA (reference sequence). The V gene end was trimmed by 8 bases and the J gene end by 6 bases; junction bases not matched to a gene: 7. DNA of the CDR3: TGCAGTCCTGGGCGGGAGGCTGATACGCAGTATTTT. Its protein product is CSPGREADTQYF.

V gene TRBV28 combines with J gene TRBJ2-2, with 12 bases lining up with TRBD2. Germline CDR1 reads MDHEN; CDR2 reads SYDVKM. With 3 bases clipped from V and 1 base from J, the junction kept 6 bases outside the gene matches. CDR3 size: 18 residues. CDR3 residues: CASSFQGLAGENTGELFF. The CDR3 DNA is TGTGCCAGCAGTTTCCAGGGACTAGCGGGCGAGAACACCGGGGAGCTGTTTTTT.

The rearrangement uses TRBV3-1 and TRBJ2-1; 15 nucleotides line up with TRBD2. Germline-derived CDR1 and CDR2 are LGHDT and YNNKEL (reference sequence). V dropped 7 bases and J dropped 1; count of bases not matched to a gene: 8. The CDR3 contains 18 residues. The CDR3 here is CASTHRTSGRGSYNEQFF. The CDR3 DNA follows: TGTGCCAGCACCCATCGGACTAGCGGGAGGGGATCCTACAATGAGCAGTTCTTC.

CDR3 bases: TGTGCCAGCAGTTTTGGCGCCAGCCCAAACCAAGAGACCCAGTACTTC. This encodes CASSFGASPNQETQYF. The chain recombines TRBV28 with TRBJ2-5, with D unclear. Germline-derived CDR1 and CDR2 are MDHEN and SYDVKM. The CDR3 is 16 amino acids. The V and J ends lost 3 bases and 0 bases respectively, with 14 bases between them. The whole variable domain, filled in from reference TRBV28 and TRBJ2-5, reads DVKVTQSSRYLVKRTGEKVFLECVQDMDHENMFWYRQDPGLGLRLIYFSYDVKMKEKGDIPEGYSVSREKKERFSLILESASTNQTSMYLCASSFGASPNQETQYFGPGTRLLVL.

The rearrangement uses TRBV20-1 and TRBJ2-7; D is perhaps TRBD1 (6 bases). Between the trimmed V and J ends, which lost 3 bases and 6 bases, there was a span of 15 bases. This CDR3 contains 13 residues. Germline loops: CDR1 DFQATT, CDR2 SNEGSKA (reference sequence). CDR3 sequence reads: CSASVTGFREQYF. CDR3 bases: TGCAGTGCTAGTGTCACAGGGTTTCGCGAGCAGTACTTC.

This clonotype was seen just once. This chain uses TRBV20-1 with TRBJ1-5; D gene ambiguous. The length of the CDR3 is 15 residues. Germline assignment: CDR1 DFQATT and CDR2 SNEGSKA (reference sequence). Between the trimmed V and J ends, which lost 4 bases and 3 bases, there was a span of 16 bases. The CDR3 coding sequence is TGCAGTGCTACCTTTCGCAGCCCATACAATCAGCCCCAGCATTTT. Translated: CSATFRSPYNQPQHF.

This chain connects TRBV23-1 to TRBJ2-7, with D tentatively TRBD1 (5 bases). TRBV23-1 is treated as an ORF (open reading frame) with a function not yet certain. This CDR3 has 14 residues. Trimming removed 4 bases from V and 1 base from J, with 11 bases in between. Here the CDR3 reads CASSLQGPSYEQYF. In nucleotides, the CDR3 is TGCGCCAGCAGTCTCCAGGGTCCTTCCTACGAGCAGTACTTC.